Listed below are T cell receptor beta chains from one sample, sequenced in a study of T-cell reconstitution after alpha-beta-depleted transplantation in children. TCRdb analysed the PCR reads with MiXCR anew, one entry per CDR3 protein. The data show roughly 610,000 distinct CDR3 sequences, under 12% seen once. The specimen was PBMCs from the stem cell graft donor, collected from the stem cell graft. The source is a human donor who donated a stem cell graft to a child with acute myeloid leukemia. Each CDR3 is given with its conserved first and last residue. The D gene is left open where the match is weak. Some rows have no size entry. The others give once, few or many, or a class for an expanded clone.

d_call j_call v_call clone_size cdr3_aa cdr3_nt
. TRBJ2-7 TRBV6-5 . CASSPEADEQYF TGTGCCAGCAGTCCAGAGGCCGACGAGCAGTACTTC
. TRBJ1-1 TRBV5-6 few CASSLAFGVLDFTEAFF TGTGCCAGCAGCTTGGCCTTCGGGGTCTTGGATTTTACTGAAGCTTTCTTT
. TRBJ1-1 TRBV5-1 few CASEQAPDTEAFF TGCGCTTCCGAACAGGCGCCTGACACTGAAGCTTTCTTT
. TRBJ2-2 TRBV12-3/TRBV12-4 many CASSLTGAGELFF TGTGCCAGCAGTTTAACGGGAGCCGGGGAGCTGTTTTTT
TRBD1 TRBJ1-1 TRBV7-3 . CASSLSADRVGTEAFF TGTGCCAGCAGCTTAAGTGCCGACAGGGTGGGGACTGAAGCTTTCTTT
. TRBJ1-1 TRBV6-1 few CASRDINRNTEAFF TGTGCCAGCAGGGATATCAACCGGAACACTGAAGCTTTCTTT
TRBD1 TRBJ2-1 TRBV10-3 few CAIRDRGTGEQFF TGTGCCATCAGGGACAGGGGGACGGGTGAGCAGTTCTTC
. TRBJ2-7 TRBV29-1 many CSVMADYEQYF TGCAGCGTAATGGCAGACTACGAGCAGTACTTC
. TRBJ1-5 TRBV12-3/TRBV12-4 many CASSLAGSQSNQPQHF TGTGCCAGCAGTTTAGCTGGATCCCAGAGCAATCAGCCCCAGCATTTT
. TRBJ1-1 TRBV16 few CASSQYGATEAFF TGTGCCAGCAGCCAATATGGGGCAACTGAAGCTTTCTTT
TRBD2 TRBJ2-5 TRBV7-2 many CASSPGLAGGTQYF TGTGCCAGCAGCCCCGGACTAGCGGGTGGGACCCAGTACTTC
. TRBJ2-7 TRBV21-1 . CASSQPTSGVAYEQYF TGTGCCAGCAGCCAACCCACTAGCGGGGTTGCATACGAGCAGTACTTC
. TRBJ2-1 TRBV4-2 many CASSQDLVGEQFF TGTGCCAGCAGCCAAGATTTAGTGGGTGAGCAGTTCTTC
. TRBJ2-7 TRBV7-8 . CASSLTEGGRYEQYF TGTGCCAGCAGCTTAACAGAGGGTGGACGGTACGAGCAGTACTTC
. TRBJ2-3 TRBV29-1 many CSAQGTDTQYF TGCAGCGCCCAGGGGACAGATACGCAGTATTTT
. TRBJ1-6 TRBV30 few CAWSALESSPLHF TGTGCCTGGAGTGCCCTCGAGAGTTCACCCCTCCACTTT
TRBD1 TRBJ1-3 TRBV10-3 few CAISKTGLGNTIYF TGTGCCATCAGTAAGACAGGGCTCGGAAACACCATATATTTT
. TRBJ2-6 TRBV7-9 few CASEAALRQSGANVLTF TGTGCCAGTGAGGCAGCTCTTCGGCAATCCGGGGCCAACGTCCTGACTTTC
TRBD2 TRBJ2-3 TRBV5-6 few CASSFGMRGRGDTQYF TGTGCCAGCAGCTTCGGAATGCGGGGGAGGGGAGATACGCAGTATTTT
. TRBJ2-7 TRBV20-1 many CSATKLYVDEQYF TGCAGTGCTACCAAACTTTACGTCGACGAGCAGTACTTC
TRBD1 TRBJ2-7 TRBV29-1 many CSVLWTGTYEQYF TGCAGCGTCCTTTGGACAGGGACATACGAGCAGTACTTC
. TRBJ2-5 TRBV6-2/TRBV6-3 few CASSIRQVLGETQYF TGTGCCAGCAGCATCAGACAGGTCCTCGGGGAGACCCAGTACTTC
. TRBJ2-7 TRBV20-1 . CSARQEWRTYEQYF TGCAGTGCTAGACAGGAGTGGCGGACCTACGAGCAGTACTTC
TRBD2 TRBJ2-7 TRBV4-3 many CASSQDGTSGEQYF TGCGCCAGCAGCCAAGATGGGACTAGCGGCGAGCAGTACTTC
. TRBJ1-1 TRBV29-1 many CSATRGNTEAFF TGCAGCGCCACGAGAGGGAACACTGAAGCTTTCTTT
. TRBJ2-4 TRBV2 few CATLYRENIQYF TGTGCCACACTGTACAGGGAAAACATTCAGTACTTC
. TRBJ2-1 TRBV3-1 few CASSQITGPTAEQFF TGTGCCAGCAGCCAGATTACAGGGCCCACCGCTGAGCAGTTCTTC
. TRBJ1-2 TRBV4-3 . CASSQVEGGYTF TGCGCCAGCAGCCAAGTGGAAGGGGGCTACACCTTC
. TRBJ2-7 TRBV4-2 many CASSQDSERSYEQYF TGTGCCAGCAGCCAAGACAGCGAGAGGTCCTACGAGCAGTACTTC
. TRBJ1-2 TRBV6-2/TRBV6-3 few CASSYPRAGGNYGYTF TGTGCCAGCAGTTACCCCAGAGCGGGGGGTAACTATGGCTACACCTTC
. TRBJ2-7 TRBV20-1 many CSARAQYSYYEQYF TGCAGTGCTAGAGCCCAGTACTCGTACTACGAGCAGTACTTC
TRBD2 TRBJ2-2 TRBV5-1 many CASSLVASGPTGELFF TGCGCCAGCAGCTTGGTAGCTAGCGGGCCAACCGGGGAGCTGTTTTTT
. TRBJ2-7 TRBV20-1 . CSARSYALFSYEQYF TGCAGTGCTAGATCCTATGCCCTGTTCTCCTACGAGCAGTACTTC
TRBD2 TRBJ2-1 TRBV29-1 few CSALLAGGEQFF TGCAGCGCCCTGCTAGCGGGAGGAGAGCAGTTCTTC
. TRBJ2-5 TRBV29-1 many CSVEDRGPVGTQYF TGCAGCGTTGAAGATCGCGGCCCAGTAGGGACCCAGTACTTC
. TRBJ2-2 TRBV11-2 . CASRIDGAGGYSGELFF TGTGCCAGCAGGATAGATGGGGCAGGGGGGTACTCCGGGGAGCTGTTTTTT
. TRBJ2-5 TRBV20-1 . CSAIRPGGGETQYF TGCAGTGCTATACGGCCGGGGGGCGGTGAGACCCAGTACTTC
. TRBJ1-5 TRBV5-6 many CASSWGRNQPQHF TGTGCCAGCAGCTGGGGGCGAAATCAGCCCCAGCATTTT
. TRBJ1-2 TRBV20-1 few CSALDIRGSYGYTF TGCAGTGCTTTAGACATCCGGGGCAGCTATGGCTACACCTTC
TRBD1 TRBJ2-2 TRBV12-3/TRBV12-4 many CASRPGGGELFF TGTGCCAGCAGGCCAGGGGGCGGGGAGCTGTTTTTT